This TCR beta chain was documented in a study of graft-versus-host responses after intestinal transplantation (dated by TCRdb to the early 2020s). Context from the whole study: Recipients received multivisceral, liver-intestinal, or isolated intestinal transplants. All recipients received anti-thymocyte globulin induction followed by maintenance tacrolimus and steroids for 3 to 4 years. Bulk TCR-beta CDR3 sequencing was used to track graft-versus-host and host-versus-graft alloreactive T cell clones in the graft, circulation and bone marrow after intestinal transplantation. To identify alloreactive clones, pre-transplant mixed lymphocyte reaction products were sequenced and compared with unstimulated pre-transplant donor and recipient T cells. Of the 20 to 30 intestinal transplant recipients enrolled in the cohort, one of whom was a retransplant, 3 patients without pretransplant specimens were excluded. Donor T cell macrochimerism was defined as a peak of at least 4% donor T cells among recipient peripheral blood mononuclear cells. Rather than going through the commercial service, samples from a few later patients were sequenced in-house on an Illumina MiSeq and processed with MiXCR.

V and J are trimmed by 1 base and 4 bases, and the gene matches miss 4 bases of the junction. The CDR3 numbers 15 residues from cysteine through phenylalanine. Only CDR3 DNA remains: 45 bases, in frame from the first base. CDR1 LNHNV and CDR2 YYDKDF are derived from the germline V gene (reference sequence). For this clone: It lacks a known antigen. Within one base of it there is no much larger clone, and no base qualities were kept.

The library came from the immunoSEQ multiplex PCR assay. For most patients, high-throughput TCR-beta CDR3 sequencing of genomic DNA was performed by Adaptive Biotechnologies. The paper's data handling went like this. Adaptive's ImmunoSEQ software was the source of the TCR sequencing data for fewer than 20 patients, while a few other patients were processed with MiXCR and VDJtools. CDR3 nucleotide sequences shared by donor and recipient were removed because the origin of these sequences could not be assigned. At least 2-fold expansion over unstimulated cells and a minimum CFSE-low frequency of 0.002% (template counts) or 0.001% (read counts) were required for clones to be classified as alloreactive. Clones detected in sequenced pre-transplant spleen, lymph node, or MLR CFSE-low populations of the donor or recipient were defined as mappable. Cumulative frequency of alloreactive clones was calculated as a percentage of all sequences weighted by copy number. Not all clones reach the TCRdb copy of this immuneACCESS table, which keeps in-frame sequences only. Checked studies attribute under half of the gap to unresolved V genes and leave the rest unexplained. The V and J calls and clone size were taken over from that table, and D and trimming were inferred from the DNA. The sample yields about 9,600 clones; 75% to 90% were counted once. Together, the top ten hold over 4% of the sample.

Dithiothreitol, EDTA incubations and collagenase D digestion were used to isolate intraepithelial and lamina propria lymphocytes from graft specimens. Bulk TCR-beta sequencing was performed on serial intestinal graft biopsy specimens collected as late as 600 days after transplant. Summary of the overall study and its limitations: GvH clones turned up in recipient bone marrow, with some appearing earlier in ileal mucosa or blood, a pattern consistent with an intestinal mucosal origin. Patients with donor T cell macrochimerism had high GvH to HvG T cell clonal ratios in their allografts. Early after transplant, declines in HvG clones were associated with peak levels of circulating GvH clones. Conclusions were limited by the relatively low number and heterogeneity of intestinal transplant patients.

The rearrangement combines TRBV15 with TRBJ2-5, with TRBD2 matching 9 junction bases. Material: ileum tissue, obtained approximately 700 days after intestinal transplantation. The clonotype originates from a human patient who received an intestinal transplant, so some T cells may come from the graft donor. The CDR3 region has the sequence CATSRVAGLAETQYF. The DNA is as follows: TGTGCCACCAGCAGAGTGGCGGGACTAGCAGAGACCCAGTACTTC.